This T cell receptor (beta chain) was captured by sequencing in a study of blood T cell repertoires in COVID-19. Looking at the study overall: T cells, B-cell-depleted T cells, or PBMCs provided the cDNA or gDNA that served as material.

Source study methods: Counts of nucleated cells, estimated from reference gene primer amplification, were obtained. Only in-frame clones appear in the TCRdb table, and some are missing; sequencing was by immunoSEQ multiplex PCR. The D gene and trimming were derived from the DNA, and the V and J assignments and clone size from that table. Among about 96,000 clones listed, around 84% were seen once. V was clipped by 9 bases and J by 4 bases; unmatched bases: 12. Germline V lookup: CDR1 SGHRS, CDR2 YFSETQ. The CDR3 loop spans 15 amino acids. The origin of this receptor is a woman aged 60 to 75 with acute or convalescent COVID-19. The gene calls are TRBV5-1 and TRBJ2-2, with TRBD1 identical over 7 bases. Sequencing input: peripheral blood. The CDR3 DNA is TGCGCCACCTCGCTTAAGGGGGCGGGCACCGGGGAGCTGTTTTTT. Its translation is CATSLKGAGTGELFF.